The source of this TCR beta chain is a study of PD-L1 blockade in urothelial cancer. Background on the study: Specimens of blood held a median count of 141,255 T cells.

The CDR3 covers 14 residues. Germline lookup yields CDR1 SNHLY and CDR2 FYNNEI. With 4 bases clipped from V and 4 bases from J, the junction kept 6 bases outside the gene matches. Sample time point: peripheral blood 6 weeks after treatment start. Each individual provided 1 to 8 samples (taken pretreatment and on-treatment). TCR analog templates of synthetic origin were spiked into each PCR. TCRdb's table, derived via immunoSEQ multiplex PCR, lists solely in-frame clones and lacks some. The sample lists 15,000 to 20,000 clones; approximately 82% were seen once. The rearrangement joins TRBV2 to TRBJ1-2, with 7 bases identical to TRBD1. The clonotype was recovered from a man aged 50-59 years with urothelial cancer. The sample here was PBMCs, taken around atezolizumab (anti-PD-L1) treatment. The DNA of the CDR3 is TGTGCCAGCAGTGCGGGGACAGTTCCCTATGGCTACACCTTC. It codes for CASSAGTVPYGYTF.